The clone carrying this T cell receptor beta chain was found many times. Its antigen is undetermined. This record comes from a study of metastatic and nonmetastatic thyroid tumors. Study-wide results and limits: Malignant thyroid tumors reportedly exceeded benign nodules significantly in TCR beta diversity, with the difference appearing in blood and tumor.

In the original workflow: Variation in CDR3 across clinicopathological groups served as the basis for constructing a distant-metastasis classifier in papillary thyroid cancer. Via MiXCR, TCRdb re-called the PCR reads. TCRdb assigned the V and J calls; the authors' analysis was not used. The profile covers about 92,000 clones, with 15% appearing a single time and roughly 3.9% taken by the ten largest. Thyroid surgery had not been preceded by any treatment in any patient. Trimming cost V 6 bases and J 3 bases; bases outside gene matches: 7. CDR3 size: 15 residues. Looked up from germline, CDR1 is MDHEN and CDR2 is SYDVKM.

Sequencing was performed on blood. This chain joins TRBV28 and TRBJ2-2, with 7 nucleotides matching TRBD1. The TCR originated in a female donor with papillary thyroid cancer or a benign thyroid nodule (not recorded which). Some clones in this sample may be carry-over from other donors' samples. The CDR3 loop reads CASSADRLDTGELFF. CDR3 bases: TGTGCCAGCAGCGCGGACAGGTTGGACACCGGGGAGCTGTTTTTT.